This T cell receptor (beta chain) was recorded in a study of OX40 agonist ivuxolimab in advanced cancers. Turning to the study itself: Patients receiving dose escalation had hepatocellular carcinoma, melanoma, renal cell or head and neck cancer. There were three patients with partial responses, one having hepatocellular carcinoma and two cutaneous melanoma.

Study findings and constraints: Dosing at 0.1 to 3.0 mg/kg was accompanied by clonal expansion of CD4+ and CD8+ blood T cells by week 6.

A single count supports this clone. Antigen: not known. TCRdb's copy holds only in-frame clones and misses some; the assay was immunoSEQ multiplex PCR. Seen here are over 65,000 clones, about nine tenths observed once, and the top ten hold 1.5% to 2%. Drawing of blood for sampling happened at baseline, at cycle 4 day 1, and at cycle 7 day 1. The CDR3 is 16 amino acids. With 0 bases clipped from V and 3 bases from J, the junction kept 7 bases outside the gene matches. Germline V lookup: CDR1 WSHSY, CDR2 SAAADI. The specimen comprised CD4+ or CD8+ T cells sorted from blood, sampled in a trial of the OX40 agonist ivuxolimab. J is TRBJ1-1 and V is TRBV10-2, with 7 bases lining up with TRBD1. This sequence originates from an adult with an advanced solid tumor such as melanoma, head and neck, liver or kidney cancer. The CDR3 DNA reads TGCGCCAGCAGTGAGTCGTGGGGAGGGGGCTACACTGAAGCTTTCTTT. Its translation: CASSESWGGGYTEAFF.